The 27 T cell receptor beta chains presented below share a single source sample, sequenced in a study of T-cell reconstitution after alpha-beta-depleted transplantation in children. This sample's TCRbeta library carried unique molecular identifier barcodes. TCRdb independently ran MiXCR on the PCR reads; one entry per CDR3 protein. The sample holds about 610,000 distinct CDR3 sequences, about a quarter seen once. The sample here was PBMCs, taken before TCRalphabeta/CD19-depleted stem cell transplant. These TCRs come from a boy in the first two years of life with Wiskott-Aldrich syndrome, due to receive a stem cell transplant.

The CDR3 nucleotides read TGTGCCAGCCCCGGTGGGGGAGGGCCTAGAAATGAGCAGTTCTTC. Translating it yields CASPGGGGPRNEQFF. V usage is TRBV5-4 and J usage is TRBJ2-1; 7 positions agree with TRBD2. Unmatched junction bases numbered 14, after V lost 7 bases and J lost 7 bases. Germline lookup yields CDR1 SGHNT and CDR2 YYREEE (reference sequence). CDR3 length: 15 amino acids. Complete variable domain (other parts from reference TRBV5-4 and TRBJ2-1): ETGVTQSPTHLIKTRGQQVTLRCSSQSGHNTVSWYQQALGQGPQFIFQYYREEENGRGNFPPRFSGLQFPNYSSELNVNALELDDSALYLCASPGGGGPRNEQFFGPGTRLTVL.

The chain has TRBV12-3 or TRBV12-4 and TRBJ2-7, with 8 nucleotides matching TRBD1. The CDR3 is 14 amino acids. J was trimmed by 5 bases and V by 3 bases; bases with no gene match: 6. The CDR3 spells CASSFRTGSHEQYF. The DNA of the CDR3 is TGTGCCAGCAGTTTTCGGACAGGGTCCCACGAGCAGTACTTC.

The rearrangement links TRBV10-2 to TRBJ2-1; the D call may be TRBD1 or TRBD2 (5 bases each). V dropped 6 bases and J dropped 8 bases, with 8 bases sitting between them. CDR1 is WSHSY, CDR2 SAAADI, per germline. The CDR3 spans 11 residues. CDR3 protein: CASSRGDEQFF. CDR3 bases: TGCGCCAGCAGCAGAGGGGATGAGCAGTTCTTC.

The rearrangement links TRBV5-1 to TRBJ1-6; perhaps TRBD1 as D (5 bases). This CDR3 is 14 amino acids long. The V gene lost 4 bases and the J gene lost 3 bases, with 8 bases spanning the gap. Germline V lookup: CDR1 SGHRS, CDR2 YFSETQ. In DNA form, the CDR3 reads TGCGCCAGCAGCCGGGGCCTCTATAATTCACCCCTCCACTTT. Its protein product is CASSRGLYNSPLHF.

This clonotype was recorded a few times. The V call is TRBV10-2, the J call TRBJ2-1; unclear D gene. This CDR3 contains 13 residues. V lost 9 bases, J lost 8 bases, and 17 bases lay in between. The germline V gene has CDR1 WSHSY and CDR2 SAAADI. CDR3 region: CARARGANDEQFF. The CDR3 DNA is TGCGCCAGGGCTAGAGGTGCTAACGATGAGCAGTTCTTC.

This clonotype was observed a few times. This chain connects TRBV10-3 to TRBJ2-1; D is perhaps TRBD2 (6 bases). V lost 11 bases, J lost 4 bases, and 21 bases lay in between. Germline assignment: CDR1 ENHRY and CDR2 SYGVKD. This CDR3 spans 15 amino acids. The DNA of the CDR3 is TGTGCCGGGGCGGTCCTACCCCGGGGGTACAATGAGCAGTTCTTC. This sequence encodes CAGAVLPRGYNEQFF.

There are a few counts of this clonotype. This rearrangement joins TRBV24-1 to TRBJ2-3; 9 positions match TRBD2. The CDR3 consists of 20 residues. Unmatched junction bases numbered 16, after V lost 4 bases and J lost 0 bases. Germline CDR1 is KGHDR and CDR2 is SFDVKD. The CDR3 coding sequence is TGTGCCACCAGTGACCGAAAAACTAGCGGGTTGGGTTCTAGCACAGATACGCAGTATTTT. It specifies CATSDRKTSGLGSSTDTQYF.

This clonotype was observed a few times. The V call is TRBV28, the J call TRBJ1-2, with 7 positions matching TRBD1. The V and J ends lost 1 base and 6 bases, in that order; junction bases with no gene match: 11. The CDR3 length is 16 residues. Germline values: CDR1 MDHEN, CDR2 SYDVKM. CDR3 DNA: TGTGCCAGCAGTTTATCTGTGGGTATACAGGGGAATGGCTACACCTTC. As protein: CASSLSVGIQGNGYTF.

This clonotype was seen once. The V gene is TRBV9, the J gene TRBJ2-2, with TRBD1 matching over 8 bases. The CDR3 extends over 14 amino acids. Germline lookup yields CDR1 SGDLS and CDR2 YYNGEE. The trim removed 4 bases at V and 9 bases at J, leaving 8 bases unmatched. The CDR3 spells CASSPRTGTRELFF. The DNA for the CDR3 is TGTGCCAGCAGCCCACGGACAGGGACGAGGGAGCTGTTTTTT.

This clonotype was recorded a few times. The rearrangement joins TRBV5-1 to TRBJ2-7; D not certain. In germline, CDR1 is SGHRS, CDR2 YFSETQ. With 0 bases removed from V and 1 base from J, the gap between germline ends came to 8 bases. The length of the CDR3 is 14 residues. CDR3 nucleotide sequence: TGCGCCAGCAGCTTGGCGTTGCAGTCCTACGAGCAGTACTTC. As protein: CASSLALQSYEQYF.

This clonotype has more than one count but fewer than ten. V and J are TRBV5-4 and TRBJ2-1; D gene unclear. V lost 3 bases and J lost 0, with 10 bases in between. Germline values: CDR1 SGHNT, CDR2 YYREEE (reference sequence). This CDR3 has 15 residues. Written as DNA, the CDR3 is TGTGCCAGCAGCTCTAAGCGTAACTCCTACAATGAGCAGTTCTTC. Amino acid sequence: CASSSKRNSYNEQFF.

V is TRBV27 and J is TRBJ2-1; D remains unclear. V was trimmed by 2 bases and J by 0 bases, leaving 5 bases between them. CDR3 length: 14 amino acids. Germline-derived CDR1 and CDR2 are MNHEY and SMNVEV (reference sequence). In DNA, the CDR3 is TGTGCCAGCAGTTTAAAGACCTCCTACAATGAGCAGTTCTTC. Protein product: CASSLKTSYNEQFF.

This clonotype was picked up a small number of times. Here the CDR3 DNA reads TGCAGTGCTAGACGAGAACTAGCGGTTTTTGGCATTCAGTACTTC. It translates to CSARRELAVFGIQYF. The rearrangement uses TRBV20-1 and TRBJ2-4; 8 bases align to TRBD2. Germline CDR1 reads DFQATT; CDR2 reads SNEGSKA (reference sequence). The CDR3 runs to 15 residues. The ends lost 2 bases at V and 9 bases at J; junction bases unmatched: 12.

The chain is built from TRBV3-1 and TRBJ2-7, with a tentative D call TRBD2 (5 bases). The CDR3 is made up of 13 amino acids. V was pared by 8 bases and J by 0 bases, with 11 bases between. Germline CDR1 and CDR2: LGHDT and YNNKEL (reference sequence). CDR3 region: CASGRMGSYEQYF. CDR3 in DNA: TGTGCCAGCGGGAGAATGGGCTCCTACGAGCAGTACTTC.

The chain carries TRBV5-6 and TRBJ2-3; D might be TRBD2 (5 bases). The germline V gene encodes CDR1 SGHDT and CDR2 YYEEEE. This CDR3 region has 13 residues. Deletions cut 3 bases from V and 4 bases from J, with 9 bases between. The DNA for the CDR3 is TGTGCCAGCAGCTGGGGAGAGCCAGATACGCAGTATTTT. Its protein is CASSWGEPDTQYF.

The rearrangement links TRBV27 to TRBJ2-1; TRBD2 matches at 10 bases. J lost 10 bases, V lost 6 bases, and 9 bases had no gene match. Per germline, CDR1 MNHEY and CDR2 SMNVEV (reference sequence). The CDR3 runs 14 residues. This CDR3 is CASRRLAGLREQFF. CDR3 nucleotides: TGTGCCAGCAGGCGACTAGCGGGTCTCCGGGAGCAGTTCTTC.

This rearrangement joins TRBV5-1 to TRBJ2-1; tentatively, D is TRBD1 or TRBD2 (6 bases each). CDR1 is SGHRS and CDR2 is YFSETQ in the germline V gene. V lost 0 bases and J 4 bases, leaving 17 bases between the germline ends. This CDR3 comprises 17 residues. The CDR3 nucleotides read TGCGCCAGCAGCTTGGGCCCCACAGGGACTGGGTACAATGAGCAGTTCTTC. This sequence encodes CASSLGPTGTGYNEQFF.

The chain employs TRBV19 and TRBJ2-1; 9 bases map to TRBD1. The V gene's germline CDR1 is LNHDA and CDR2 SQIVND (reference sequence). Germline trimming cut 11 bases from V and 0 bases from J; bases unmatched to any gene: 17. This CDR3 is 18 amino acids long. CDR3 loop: CACAGTGRLPSSYNEQFF. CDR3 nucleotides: TGTGCCTGTGCCGGGACAGGGCGACTACCTAGCTCCTACAATGAGCAGTTCTTC.

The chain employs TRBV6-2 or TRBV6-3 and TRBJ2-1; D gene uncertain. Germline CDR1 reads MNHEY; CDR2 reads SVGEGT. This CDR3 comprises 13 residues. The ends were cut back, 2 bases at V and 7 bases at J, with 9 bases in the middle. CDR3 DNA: TGTGCCAGCAGTTACACCATAAGGAATGAGCAGTTCTTC. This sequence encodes CASSYTIRNEQFF.

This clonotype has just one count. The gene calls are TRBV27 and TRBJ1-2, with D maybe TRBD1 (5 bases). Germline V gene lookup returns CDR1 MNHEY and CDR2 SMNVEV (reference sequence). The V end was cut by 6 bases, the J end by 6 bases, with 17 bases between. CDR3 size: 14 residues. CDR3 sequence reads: CASSTRASRDGYTF. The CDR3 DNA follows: TGTGCCAGCAGCACCAGGGCTAGTCGAGATGGCTACACCTTC.

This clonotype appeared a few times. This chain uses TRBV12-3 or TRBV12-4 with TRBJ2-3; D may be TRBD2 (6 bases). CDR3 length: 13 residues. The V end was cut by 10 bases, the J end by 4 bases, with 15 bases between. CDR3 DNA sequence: TGTGCCACCGGTCGGGGGTTCTCAGATACGCAGTATTTT. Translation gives CATGRGFSDTQYF.

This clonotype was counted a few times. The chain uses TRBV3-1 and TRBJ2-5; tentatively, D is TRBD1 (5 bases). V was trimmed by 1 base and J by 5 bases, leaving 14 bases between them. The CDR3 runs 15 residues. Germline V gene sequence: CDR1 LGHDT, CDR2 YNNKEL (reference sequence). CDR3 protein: CASSQATRAGETQYF. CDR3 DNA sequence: TGTGCCAGCAGCCAAGCGACCAGGGCCGGTGAGACCCAGTACTTC.

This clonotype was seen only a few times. The CDR3 region has the DNA TGCAGTGCTAGAGACCAGGGAACTAATGAAAAACTGTTTTTT. Its protein product is CSARDQGTNEKLFF. The chain has TRBV20-1 and TRBJ1-4; D is possibly TRBD1 (5 bases). Per germline, CDR1 DFQATT and CDR2 SNEGSKA (reference sequence). The V end was cut by 0 bases, the J end by 1 base, with 6 bases between. This CDR3 is built from 14 residues.

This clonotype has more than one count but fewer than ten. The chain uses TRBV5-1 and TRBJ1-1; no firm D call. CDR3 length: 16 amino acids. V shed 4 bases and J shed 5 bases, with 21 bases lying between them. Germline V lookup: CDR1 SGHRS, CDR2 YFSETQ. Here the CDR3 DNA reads TGCGCCAGCAGCCAATTGGGTGTGGGTACGGGGACTGAAGCTTTCTTT. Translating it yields CASSQLGVGTGTEAFF. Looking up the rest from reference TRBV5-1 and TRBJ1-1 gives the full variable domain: KAGVTQTPRYLIKTRGQQVTLSCSPISGHRSVSWYQQTPGQGLQFLFEYFSETQRNKGNFPGRFSGRQFSNSRSEMNVSTLELGDSALYLCASSQLGVGTGTEAFFGQGTRLTVV.

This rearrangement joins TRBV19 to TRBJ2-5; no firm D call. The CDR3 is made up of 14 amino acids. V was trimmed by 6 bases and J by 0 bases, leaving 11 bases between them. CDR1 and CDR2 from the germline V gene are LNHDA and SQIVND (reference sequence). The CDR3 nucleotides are TGTGCCAGTAGAAGCCGCCGGGACCAAGAGACCCAGTACTTC. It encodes CASRSRRDQETQYF.

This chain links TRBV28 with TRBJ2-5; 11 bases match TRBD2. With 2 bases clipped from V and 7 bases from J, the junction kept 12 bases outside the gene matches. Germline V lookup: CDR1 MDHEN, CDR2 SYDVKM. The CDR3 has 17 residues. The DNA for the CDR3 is TGTGCCAGCAGTTTAGCGAGACTAGCGGGAAATCGCGGGACCCAGTACTTC. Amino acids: CASSLARLAGNRGTQYF.

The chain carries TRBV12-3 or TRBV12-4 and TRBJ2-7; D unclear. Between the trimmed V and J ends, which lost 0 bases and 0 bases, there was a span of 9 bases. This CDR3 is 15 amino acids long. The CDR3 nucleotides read TGTGCCAGCAGTTTAGCCCCCGTGGTCTCCTACGAGCAGTACTTC. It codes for CASSLAPVVSYEQYF.